This T cell receptor (beta chain) was recorded in a study of human thymus T cells. The CDR3 is made up of 17 amino acids. Germline V gene data show CDR1 as SQVTM and CDR2 as ANQGSEA. J gave up 5 bases and V 1 base, and 16 bases lay outside the gene matches. On this clone itself: The antigen is undetermined.

Assay used: immunoSEQ multiplex PCR; TCRdb lists only in-frame clones, some missing. The sample includes approximately 71,000 clones, over 85% of them seen just once. Thymic resections from corrective heart surgery supplied the tissue. Finnish infants who were healthy and having corrective surgery for congenital heart defects made up the donors. Findings and caveats of the study: Related studies found that unrelated individuals share highly overlapping thymic repertoires. Usage of V and J genes appeared biased in thymic and blood repertoires.

The chain joins TRBV29-1 to TRBJ2-5; 7 bases are shared with TRBD2. This sequence originates from a girl under three years old with a congenital heart defect but otherwise immunologically healthy. What was sequenced was thymus tissue. The CDR3 region has the DNA TGCAGCGTTGAAGCATTACTCCCGGGGGGAGCGTGGGAGACCCAGTACTTC. It yields the protein CSVEALLPGGAWETQYF. Filled out from reference TRBV29-1 and TRBJ2-5, the complete variable domain reads SAVISQKPSRDICQRGTSLTIQCQVDSQVTMMFWYRQQPGQSLTLIATANQGSEATYESGFVIDKFPISRPNLTFSTLTVSNMSPEDSSIYLCSVEALLPGGAWETQYFGPGTRLLVL.